One and the same sample provided the 9 T cell receptor beta chains below, sequenced in a study of T cell responses to AZD1222 COVID-19 vaccine. Using immunoSEQ multiplex PCR, the repertoire was profiled, and TCRdb retains in-frame clones only, with some absent. The repertoire holds 110,000 to 150,000 clones, with 70% to 90% as singletons. The starting material was peripheral blood, obtained on day 0 of AZD1222 vaccination. The receptor set was obtained from an adult in good health.

The chain links TRBV6-1 to TRBJ1-6; the D gene is possibly TRBD1 (6 bases). Trimming cost V 4 bases and J 7 bases, with 17 bases left between them. The CDR3 loop spans 16 amino acids. Germline V lookup: CDR1 MNHNS, CDR2 SASEGT. CDR3 residues: CASSAPPTGRNSPLHF. The CDR3 nucleotides are TGTGCCAGCAGTGCCCCCCCAACAGGGCGGAATTCACCCCTCCACTTT.

The J gene is TRBJ1-1, the V gene TRBV29-1; D is perhaps TRBD1 (6 bases). Trimming removed 4 bases from V and 1 base from J, with 10 bases in between. This CDR3 spans 13 amino acids. CDR1 is SQVTM, CDR2 ANQGSEA, per germline. CDR3 in amino acids: CSVGGRWNTEAFF. The CDR3, as DNA: TGCAGCGTTGGGGGGCGTTGGAACACTGAAGCTTTCTTT.

This clone was counted a single time. The gene calls are TRBV5-6 and TRBJ1-6; TRBD1 agrees at 10 bases. The CDR3 has 16 residues. The V and J ends lost 2 bases and 9 bases, in that order; junction bases with no gene match: 8. Germline lookup yields CDR1 SGHDT and CDR2 YYEEEE. The CDR3 sequence is CASSLGTGVFGSPLHF. The DNA of the CDR3 is TGTGCCAGCAGCTTAGGGACAGGGGTTTTCGGTTCACCCCTCCACTTT. Full variable domain (outside the CDR3, taken from reference TRBV5-6 and TRBJ1-6): DAGVTQSPTHLIKTRGQQVTLRCSPKSGHDTVSWYQQALGQGPQFIFQYYEEEERQRGNFPDRFSGHQFPNYSSELNVNALLLGDSALYLCASSLGTGVFGSPLHFGNGTRLTVT.

This chain joins TRBV3-1 (or the pseudogene TRBV3-2) and TRBJ1-2; 9 positions match TRBD1. The CDR3 has 14 residues. J gave up 6 bases and V 2 bases, and 4 bases lay outside the gene matches. In germline, CDR1 is LGHDT, CDR2 YNNKEL (reference sequence). The CDR3 nucleotides read TGTGCCAGCAGCCAACTACAGGGGGCAAATGGCTACACCTTC. This translates into CASSQLQGANGYTF.

The table lists this clone with a few counts. The rearrangement uses TRBV4-1 and TRBJ1-5, with 10 bases aligning to TRBD1. The CDR3 extends over 15 amino acids. J was trimmed by 4 bases and V by 5 bases; bases with no gene match: 5. CDR1 is MGHRA and CDR2 is YSYEKL in the germline V gene. The CDR3 DNA reads as TGCGCCAGCAGCTCCGGGACAGGGGCAAATCAGCCCCAGCATTTT. This encodes CASSSGTGANQPQHF.

The rearrangement joins TRBV19 to TRBJ2-1, with TRBD2 matching 12 bases. Germline lookup yields CDR1 LNHDA and CDR2 SQIVND (reference sequence). CDR3 size: 16 residues. J was trimmed by 7 bases and V by 7 bases; bases with no gene match: 11. CDR3 amino acids: CASTLTSGGPRNEQFF. The CDR3 DNA reads TGTGCCAGTACCTTGACTAGCGGGGGCCCGAGGAATGAGCAGTTCTTC.

The chain carries TRBV10-1 and TRBJ2-3, with D tentatively TRBD1 or TRBD2 (5 bases each). The CDR3 runs to 12 residues. V lost 8 bases to trimming and J lost 4 bases, with 10 bases between them. Germline CDR1 is WNHNN and CDR2 is SYGVQD (reference sequence). CDR3 in amino acids: CASGGSPDTQYF. CDR3 coding DNA: TGCGCCAGCGGGGGTAGCCCAGATACGCAGTATTTT.

As regards this clone: Other DNA sequences within the sample encode an identical CDR3. The chain employs TRBV29-1 and TRBJ2-7, with 8 positions matching TRBD2. The germline V gene has CDR1 SQVTM and CDR2 ANQGSEA. Unmatched junction bases numbered 5, after V lost 4 bases and J lost 6 bases. The CDR3 consists of 12 residues. The CDR3 nucleotides read TGCAGCGTTGCGAGCGGGAGAGGCGAGCAGTACTTC. Translation: CSVASGRGEQYF.

This clone came up once. The junction differs from germline at one of its ends, possibly a read error. The chain uses TRBV19 and TRBJ2-7; TRBD1 aligns across 10 bases. The CDR3 spans 14 residues. Germline V gives CDR1 LNHDA, CDR2 SQIVND (reference sequence). CDR3 nucleotide sequence: TGTGCCAGTAGCATAGACAGGGGGCGTCGCGAGCAGTACTTC. It encodes CASSIDRGRREQYF.